These 30 T cell receptor beta chains originate from one sample sequenced in a study of metastatic and nonmetastatic thyroid tumors. Using MiXCR, TCRdb re-called clones from the PCR reads. The table lists about 16,000 clones, about 22% of them singletons, with 21% in the top ten. Treatment of any kind had been given to no patient before thyroid surgery. What was sequenced was adjacent normal tissue. Every receptor here comes from a female donor with papillary thyroid cancer or a benign thyroid nodule (not recorded which). Some clones in this sample may be carry-over from other donors' samples.

In this sample, this clone turned up a few times. This chain connects TRBV6-5 to TRBJ2-2; TRBD1 is a possible D gene (5 bases). Germline V gene sequence: CDR1 MNHEY, CDR2 SVGAGI. Trimming cost V 2 bases and J 5 bases, with 15 bases left between them. The CDR3 loop spans 16 amino acids. Here the CDR3 reads CASSYIDSRKTGELFF. CDR3 nucleotide sequence: TGTGCCAGCAGTTACATCGACAGCCGGAAAACCGGGGAGCTGTTTTTT.

The J gene is TRBJ2-2, the V gene TRBV5-1; 10 bases line up with TRBD2. There are 17 residues in the CDR3. Germline-derived CDR1 and CDR2 are SGHRS and YFSETQ. V lost 9 bases, J lost 3 bases, and 14 bases stayed unmatched. The CDR3 loop reads CATTRLAGEGDTGELFF. CDR3 nucleotides: TGCGCCACCACCCGGCTAGCGGGAGAGGGGGACACCGGGGAGCTGTTTTTT.

This clone was recorded a few times. J is TRBJ2-1 and V is TRBV4-1; D could derive from TRBD1 or TRBD2 (5 bases each). V lost 0 bases, J lost 8 bases, and 14 bases lay in between. Germline CDR1 MGHRA, CDR2 YSYEKL. The CDR3 covers 15 residues. CDR3 sequence reads: CASSQDRRGSDEQFF. Here the CDR3 DNA reads TGCGCCAGCAGCCAAGACCGTCGGGGCAGCGATGAGCAGTTCTTC.

This clone has more than one count but fewer than ten. The junction differs from germline at one of its ends, possibly a read error. This CDR3 is also generated by other DNA sequences in the sample. The rearrangement links TRBV28 to TRBJ2-7; 7 bases agree with TRBD1. The CDR3 has 15 residues. Germline CDR1 is MDHEN and CDR2 is SYDVKM. The CDR3: CASSDSRDSSYEQYF. The CDR3 DNA reads TGTGCCAGCAGTGACTCCCGGGACAGCTCCTACGAGCAATACTTC. Full variable domain (missing parts from reference TRBV28 and TRBJ2-7): DVKVTQSSRYLVKRTGEKVFLECVQDMDHENMFWYRQDPGLGLRLIYFSYDVKMKEKGDIPEGYSVSREKKERFSLILESASTNQTSMYLCASSDSRDSSYEQYFGPGTRLTVT.

This chain links TRBV5-4 with TRBJ2-5; D not resolved. There are 13 residues in the CDR3. Germline V lookup: CDR1 SGHNT, CDR2 YYREEE (reference sequence). Trimming took 0 bases from V and 5 from J, leaving 8 bases between them. This CDR3 reads CASSLGRAETQYF. The CDR3 DNA reads TGTGCCAGCAGCTTGGGCCGGGCGGAGACCCAGTACTTC.

There are many counts of this clone. The same CDR3 also results from other DNA sequences found in this sample. This CDR3 is CASSSVGFTDTQYF. Here the CDR3 DNA reads TGTGCCAGCAGTTCGGTCGGGTTCACAGATACGCAGTATTTT. This rearrangement joins TRBV27 to TRBJ2-3; no firm D call. The germline CDR1 and CDR2 sequences are MNHEY and SMNVEV (reference sequence). CDR3 length equals 14 residues. V was trimmed by 4 bases and J by 2 bases, leaving 10 bases between them.

CDR3 amino acids: CASSLGDRGDEQYF. CDR3 sequence (DNA): TGTGCCAGCAGCTTGGGGGACAGGGGCGACGAGCAGTACTTC. The chain joins TRBV5-5 to TRBJ2-7; 10 nucleotides agree with TRBD1. The CDR3 contains 14 residues. The junction had 2 bases not matched to a gene; V was cut back by 0 bases and J by 5 bases. Germline V gives CDR1 SGHKS, CDR2 YYEKEE (reference sequence).

The J gene is TRBJ2-2, the V gene TRBV30, with D possibly being TRBD1 (5 bases). This CDR3 is 15 amino acids long. The germline CDR1 and CDR2 sequences are GTSNPN and SVGIG (reference sequence). V was shortened by 1 base and J by 1 base, with 10 bases between the two germline ends. The CDR3 reads CAWSGFGQNTGELFF. The CDR3 DNA is TGTGCCTGGAGTGGTTTCGGACAGAACACCGGGGAGCTGTTTTTT.

The chain combines TRBV7-9 with TRBJ2-3, with D possibly being TRBD2 (6 bases). The V and J ends lost 4 bases and 3 bases respectively, with 11 bases between them. The CDR3 has 14 amino acids. The germline V gene encodes CDR1 SEHNR and CDR2 FQNEAQ (reference sequence). CDR3 DNA: TGTGCCAGCAGCTCACACCGGGAGACAGATACGCAGTATTTT. This encodes CASSSHRETDTQYF.

This clone was seen a handful of times. The genes are TRBV20-1 and TRBJ1-3; tentatively, D is TRBD1 (5 bases). Germline CDR1 reads DFQATT; CDR2 reads SNEGSKA (reference sequence). V lost 6 bases and J 5 bases, leaving 14 bases between the germline ends. There are 13 residues in the CDR3. Written as DNA, the CDR3 is TGCAGTGCGTGGTTCGGGGACCGAAACACCATATATTTT. Its protein is CSAWFGDRNTIYF.

The chain is built from TRBV20-1 and TRBJ2-1; D is unclear. The length of the CDR3 is 15 residues. V gave up 0 bases and J gave up 0 bases, with 9 bases separating them. Germline V lookup: CDR1 DFQATT, CDR2 SNEGSKA (reference sequence). Written as DNA, the CDR3 is TGCAGTGCTAGAGATCCCAGCGACTCCTACAATGAGCAGTTCTTC. Residues: CSARDPSDSYNEQFF.

This chain joins TRBV6-1 and TRBJ2-3; 12 bases map to TRBD2. The CDR3 contains 15 residues. CDR1 is MNHNS, CDR2 SASEGT, per germline. Unmatched junction bases numbered 2, after V lost 4 bases and J lost 3 bases. This chain's CDR3 is CASSGTSGGTDTQYF. CDR3 DNA sequence: TGTGCCAGCAGTGGTACTAGCGGGGGGACAGATACGCAGTATTTT.

In its sample, this clone was seen a few times. J is TRBJ1-1 and V is TRBV29-1; D is unresolved. The CDR3 loop spans 13 amino acids. The V gene lost 4 bases and the J gene lost 1 base, with 10 bases spanning the gap. Germline V CDR1 and CDR2: SQVTM, ANQGSEA. The CDR3 here is CSVASDPNTEAFF. As DNA, the CDR3 is TGCAGCGTTGCGTCTGACCCGAACACTGAAGCTTTCTTT.

The rearrangement uses TRBV19 and TRBJ2-2; the D call may be TRBD1 or TRBD2 (5 bases each). The V end was cut by 2 bases, the J end by 6 bases, with 10 bases between. Germline CDR1 LNHDA, CDR2 SQIVND (reference sequence). The CDR3 spans 14 residues. The CDR3 loop reads CASSIQGSAGELFF. The CDR3, as DNA: TGTGCCAGTAGTATACAGGGTAGCGCCGGGGAGCTGTTTTTT.

In its sample, this clone was seen a few times. The chain has TRBV11-2 and TRBJ2-1, with TRBD1 matching 7 bases. Germline V gives CDR1 SGHAT, CDR2 FQNNGV. V shed 5 bases, J shed 0 bases, and the junction held 7 bases outside the gene matches. The CDR3 covers 16 residues. CDR3 region: CASSHTRDSSYNEQFF. Written as DNA, the CDR3 is TGTGCCAGCAGCCATACCCGGGACAGCTCCTACAATGAGCAGTTCTTC.

Ten or more counts support this clone. In the same sample, other DNA sequences code for this CDR3. J is TRBJ1-2 and V is TRBV6-1; D gene ambiguous. The V end was cut by 1 base, the J end by 8 bases, with 14 bases between. Germline CDR1 is MNHNS and CDR2 is SASEGT. The CDR3 extends over 14 amino acids. The DNA of the CDR3 is TGTGCCAGCAGTGAAGAGGTCAGGTCGAAGGGCTACACCTTC. Amino acids: CASSEEVRSKGYTF.

The sample holds a few counts of this clone. The chain links TRBV4-3 to TRBJ2-7; D is perhaps TRBD2 (5 bases). This CDR3 comprises 17 residues. The germline gives CDR1 LGHNA, CDR2 YSLEER. Between the trimmed V and J ends, which lost 0 bases and 4 bases, there was a span of 19 bases. CDR3 DNA sequence: TGCGCCAGCAGCCAAGAGTTTGCTGGGAGAGGCGGTTACGAGCAGTACTTC. Protein sequence: CASSQEFAGRGGYEQYF.

V and J are TRBV5-1 and TRBJ2-7, with 9 positions matching TRBD1. The germline V gene encodes CDR1 SGHRS and CDR2 YFSETQ. The ends lost 0 bases at V and 5 bases at J; junction bases unmatched: 6. There are 15 residues in the CDR3. The CDR3 DNA follows: TGCGCCAGCAGCTTGGAGGGACAGGGAATACACGAGCAGTACTTC. Translated: CASSLEGQGIHEQYF.

By proportion, this clone is large. Other DNA sequences in the same sample also yield this CDR3. The chain combines TRBV5-1 with TRBJ2-7; 14 bases line up with TRBD2. V was pared by 4 bases and J by 0 bases, with 6 bases of the junction left unmatched. The CDR3 loop spans 17 amino acids. CDR1 is SGHRS, CDR2 YFSETQ, per germline. DNA for the CDR3: TGCGCCAGCAGCCCCGGACTAGCGGGAGGCCTCTCCTACGAGCAGTACTTC. As protein: CASSPGLAGGLSYEQYF.

This chain connects TRBV6-2 or TRBV6-3 to TRBJ1-6; tentative D call: TRBD1 (5 bases). The CDR3 is 15 amino acids. Germline values: CDR1 MNHEY, CDR2 SVGEGT. V dropped 6 bases and J dropped 2 bases, with 11 bases sitting between them. Here the CDR3 reads CASRRSTAYNSPLHF. DNA of the CDR3: TGTGCCAGCAGGAGGTCGACAGCCTATAATTCACCCCTCCACTTT.

There are a few counts of this clone. J is TRBJ2-7 and V is TRBV12-3 or TRBV12-4; D is unresolved. V was pared by 3 bases and J by 0 bases, with 6 bases between. The CDR3 consists of 13 residues. CDR3 region: CASSLESSYEQYF. CDR3 bases: TGTGCCAGCAGTTTGGAGAGCTCCTACGAGCAGTACTTC.

The chain employs TRBV5-1 and TRBJ2-7, with 7 bases that match TRBD2. From germline, CDR1 is SGHRS and CDR2 YFSETQ. Trimming removed 1 base from V and 4 bases from J; junction bases left unmatched: 8. This CDR3 is 15 amino acids long. The CDR3 sequence is CASSLISGVEYEQYF. The CDR3 DNA reads TGCGCCAGCAGCTTGATCAGCGGGGTGGAATACGAGCAGTACTTC.

Comment on this clone: A much more abundant neighbour one base away suggests this may be a read error. The chain carries TRBV28 and TRBJ2-7, with TRBD2 matching 7 bases. The germline gives CDR1 MDHEN, CDR2 SYDVKM. The CDR3 runs 16 residues. V was pared by 4 bases and J by 5 bases, with 14 bases of the junction left unmatched. In DNA, the CDR3 is TGTGCCAGCAGTTCCACCCCGGTGACTAGCCTCGACGAGCAGTACTTC. It codes for CASSSTPVTSLDEQYF.

This clone was seen only a few times. V and J are TRBV6-2 or TRBV6-3 and TRBJ1-2, with D uncertain. CDR3 size: 13 residues. Trimming pared 0 bases from V and 8 bases from J, leaving 10 bases between. In germline, CDR1 is MNHEY, CDR2 SVGEGT. Written as DNA, the CDR3 is TGTGCCAGCAGTTACTCCCAAGTCCCCGGCTACACCTTC. This gives the protein CASSYSQVPGYTF.

This clone was seen a few times. The rearrangement uses TRBV6-5 and TRBJ2-7; no reliable D call. The CDR3 consists of 13 residues. V was shortened by 4 bases and J by 2 bases, with 9 bases between the two germline ends. Germline lookup yields CDR1 MNHEY and CDR2 SVGAGI. The DNA for the CDR3 is TGTGCCAGCAGTTCCGGGTTCGCCTACGAGCAGTACTTC. Protein: CASSSGFAYEQYF.

For this clone: A read error may explain this, as a much larger clone is one base away. The chain carries TRBV2 and TRBJ2-7; 11 bases line up with TRBD2. Germline V gene data show CDR1 as SNHLY and CDR2 as FYNNEI. The CDR3 is 16 amino acids. Trimming cost V 1 base and J 2 bases; bases outside gene matches: 4. The CDR3 DNA reads as TGTGCCAGCAGTGAAGGGTCTAGCGGGGGGCCCTACGAGCAGTACTTC. Translation gives CASSEGSSGGPYEQYF.

This clone was detected only a few times. At one end the junction does not follow the germline gene, possibly because of a read error. This chain uses TRBV6-1 with TRBJ2-7; D is perhaps TRBD2 (5 bases). This CDR3 region has 16 residues. Germline CDR1 MNHNS, CDR2 SASEGT. The CDR3 DNA sequence: TGTGCCAGCATTGAAGCGTTGGCGGGCTCCTCCTACGAGCAGTACTTC. It codes for CASIEALAGSSYEQYF.

The V gene is TRBV3-1, the J gene TRBJ1-5, with 9 bases matching TRBD1. Germline V gives CDR1 LGHDT, CDR2 YNNKEL (reference sequence). The V and J ends lost 4 bases and 4 bases, in that order; junction bases with no gene match: 2. The CDR3 has 14 residues. CDR3 sequence: CASSLGQGNQPQHF. The CDR3 nucleotides are TGTGCCAGCAGCCTCGGACAGGGGAATCAGCCCCAGCATTTT.

This clone was picked up a small number of times. The chain carries TRBV6-2 or TRBV6-3 and TRBJ2-3; D unresolved. Germline V lookup: CDR1 MNHEY, CDR2 SVGEGT. This CDR3 has 13 amino acids. Trimming removed 4 bases at V and 6 bases at J, with 11 bases between. CDR3 residues: CASSWASRDTQYF. CDR3 coding DNA: TGTGCCAGCAGTTGGGCCTCTAGGGATACGCAGTATTTT.

CDR3 nucleotide sequence: TGTGCCAGCTCACCACCGAACAAAGGCTATGGCTACACCTTC. It specifies CASSPPNKGYGYTF. The V call is TRBV18, the J call TRBJ1-2; D ambiguous. This CDR3 comprises 14 residues. Germline-derived CDR1 and CDR2 are KGHSH and LQKENI. Between the trimmed V and J ends, which lost 0 bases and 4 bases, there was a span of 9 bases.